This T cell receptor beta chain was sequenced for a study of T-cell memory formation after mild COVID-19. TCRdb analysed the 5' RACE reads with MiXCR anew, one entry per CDR3 protein. The sample has approximately 82,000 distinct CDR3 sequences, around 13% seen once. The V end was cut by 2 bases, the J end by 3 bases, with 4 bases between. The germline V gene encodes CDR1 SGHAT and CDR2 FQDESV (reference sequence). This CDR3 has 12 residues. The rearrangement links TRBV11-1 to TRBJ1-1, with D uncertain. The sequence derives from a man younger than 35 who had mild COVID-19 (a few samples of this study predate the infection). Cell type and time point are not known. Input material: PBMCs or a T cell subset sorted from them (not recorded which). Here the CDR3 DNA reads TGTGCCAGCAGCTTACAGTACACTGAAGCTTTCTTT. This gives the protein CASSLQYTEAFF. Full variable domain (outside the CDR3, taken from reference TRBV11-1 and TRBJ1-1): EAEVAQSPRYKITEKSQAVAFWCDPISGHATLYWYRQILGQGPELLVQFQDESVVDDSQLPKDRFSAERLKGVDSTLKIQPAELGDSAMYLCASSLQYTEAFFGQGTRLTVV.